The 9 T cell receptor beta chains given below trace back to one sample, sequenced in a study of blood T cell repertoires in COVID-19. The method was immunoSEQ multiplex PCR; TCRdb's version includes in-frame clones alone and lacks a portion of them. Among around 300,000 clones listed, roughly 90% were seen once. The specimen was peripheral blood. The source of these receptors is a woman aged 35 to 49 who had recovered from COVID-19.

As to this clone: The sample carries other DNA sequences with the same CDR3. The chain is built from TRBV18 and TRBJ2-3; D gene unclear. V lost 3 bases to trimming and J lost 3 bases, with 7 bases between them. The length of the CDR3 is 13 residues. From germline, CDR1 is KGHSH and CDR2 LQKENI. The CDR3 sequence is CASSPPSTDTQYF. The CDR3 DNA is TGTGCCAGCTCACCGCCCAGTACAGATACGCAGTATTTT.

The gene calls are TRBV7-2 and TRBJ2-3; 7 nucleotides match TRBD2. CDR1 and CDR2 from the germline V gene are SGHTA and FQGNSA. V shed 5 bases, J shed 6 bases, and the junction held 11 bases outside the gene matches. The length of the CDR3 is 15 residues. The CDR3 DNA sequence: TGTGCCAGCAGCCTACTAGCGCAGGTCAAGGATACGCAGTATTTT. The encoded protein is CASSLLAQVKDTQYF. The full variable domain, its missing parts supplied by reference TRBV7-2 and TRBJ2-3, is GAGVSQSPSNKVTEKGKDVELRCDPISGHTALYWYRQSLGQGLEFLIYFQGNSAPDKSGLPSDRFSAERTGGSVSTLTIQRTQQEDSAVYLCASSLLAQVKDTQYFGPGTRLTVL.

The chain combines TRBV29-1 with TRBJ1-1, with 8 bases lining up with TRBD1. This CDR3 is 14 amino acids long. Germline loops: CDR1 SQVTM, CDR2 ANQGSEA. The V and J ends lost 3 bases and 2 bases, in that order; junction bases with no gene match: 5. Written as DNA, the CDR3 is TGCAGCGTTGATTTGCAGGGGGCCAACACTGAAGCTTTCTTT. Translating gives CSVDLQGANTEAFF. The variable domain in full, with the rest retrieved from reference TRBV29-1 and TRBJ1-1, is SAVISQKPSRDICQRGTSLTIQCQVDSQVTMMFWYRQQPGQSLTLIATANQGSEATYESGFVIDKFPISRPNLTFSTLTVSNMSPEDSSIYLCSVDLQGANTEAFFGQGTRLTVV.

The chain recombines TRBV19 with TRBJ1-4; D remains ambiguous. The V gene's germline CDR1 is LNHDA and CDR2 SQIVND (reference sequence). This CDR3 is built from 16 residues. Trimming pared 3 bases from V and 5 bases from J, leaving 16 bases between. The CDR3 DNA reads as TGTGCCAGTAGTATGGGGAGAGGGCTCCCAAATGAAAAACTGTTTTTT. Protein sequence: CASSMGRGLPNEKLFF.

The gene calls are TRBV10-3 and TRBJ2-1; D unclear. Trimming pared 7 bases from V and 7 bases from J, leaving 14 bases between. Germline-derived CDR1 and CDR2 are ENHRY and SYGVKD. The CDR3 runs 13 residues. The CDR3 loop is CAITIPPTNEQFF. The CDR3 nucleotides read TGTGCCATCACCATACCGCCGACAAATGAGCAGTTCTTC.

V usage is TRBV6-6 and J usage is TRBJ2-1; TRBD2 agrees at 7 bases. CDR3 length equals 14 residues. CDR1 MNHNY and CDR2 SVGAGI come from the germline V gene (reference sequence). V was pared by 6 bases and J by 8 bases, with 10 bases of the junction left unmatched. This CDR3 reads CASRGTTFGDEQFF. CDR3 DNA: TGTGCCAGCAGGGGGACTACCTTTGGCGATGAGCAGTTCTTC.

A note on this clone: Additional DNA sequences in this sample encode the identical CDR3. The rearrangement joins TRBV3-1 (or the pseudogene TRBV3-2) to TRBJ2-1; 11 bases are a match to TRBD2. CDR3 length: 18 amino acids. CDR1 and CDR2 (germline): LGHDT, YNNKEL (reference sequence). V dropped 9 bases and J dropped 7; count of bases not matched to a gene: 20. CDR3 region: CASSLRGTSGPFRNEQFF. CDR3 nucleotide sequence: TGTGCCAGTAGCTTACGGGGGACTAGCGGACCCTTTAGGAATGAGCAGTTCTTC.

The V gene is TRBV2, the J gene TRBJ2-5; 12 bases are shared with TRBD2. Unmatched junction bases numbered 3, after V lost 6 bases and J lost 1 base. The CDR3 spans 15 residues. Germline CDR1 is SNHLY and CDR2 is FYNNEI. The CDR3 region has the DNA TGTGCCAGCAGATCGACTAGCGGGGGCCAAGAGACCCAGTACTTC. Protein sequence: CASRSTSGGQETQYF.

This chain links TRBV28 with TRBJ1-1; tentative D call: TRBD1 (5 bases). In germline, CDR1 is MDHEN, CDR2 SYDVKM. Trimming removed 3 bases from V and 3 bases from J, with 14 bases in between. The CDR3 is made up of 15 amino acids. The CDR3 reads CASSFRGGDHTEAFF. CDR3 DNA sequence: TGTGCCAGCAGTTTTAGGGGAGGTGATCACACTGAAGCTTTCTTT. Full variable domain (outside the CDR3, taken from reference TRBV28 and TRBJ1-1): DVKVTQSSRYLVKRTGEKVFLECVQDMDHENMFWYRQDPGLGLRLIYFSYDVKMKEKGDIPEGYSVSREKKERFSLILESASTNQTSMYLCASSFRGGDHTEAFFGQGTRLTVV.